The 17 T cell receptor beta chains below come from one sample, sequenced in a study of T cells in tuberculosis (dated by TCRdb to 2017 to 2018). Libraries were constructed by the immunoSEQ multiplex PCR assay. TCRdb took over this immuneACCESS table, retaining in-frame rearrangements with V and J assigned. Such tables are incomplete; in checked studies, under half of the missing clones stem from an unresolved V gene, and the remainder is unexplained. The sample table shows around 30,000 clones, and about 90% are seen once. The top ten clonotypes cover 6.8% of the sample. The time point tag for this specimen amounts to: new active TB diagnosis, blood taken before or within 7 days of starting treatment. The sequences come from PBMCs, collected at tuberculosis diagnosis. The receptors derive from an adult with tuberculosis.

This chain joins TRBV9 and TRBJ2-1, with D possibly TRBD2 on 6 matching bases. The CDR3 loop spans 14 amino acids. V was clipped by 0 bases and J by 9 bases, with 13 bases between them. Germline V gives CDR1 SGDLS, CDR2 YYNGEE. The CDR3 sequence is CASSVGSGEGEQFF. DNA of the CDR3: TGTGCCAGCAGCGTAGGGTCGGGAGAGGGTGAGCAGTTCTTC.

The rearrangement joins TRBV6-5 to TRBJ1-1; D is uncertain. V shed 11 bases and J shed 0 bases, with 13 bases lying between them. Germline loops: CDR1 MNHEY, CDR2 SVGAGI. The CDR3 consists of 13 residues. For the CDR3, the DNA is TGTGCCGCCCTACGCACGATGAACACTGAAGCTTTCTTT. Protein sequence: CAALRTMNTEAFF.

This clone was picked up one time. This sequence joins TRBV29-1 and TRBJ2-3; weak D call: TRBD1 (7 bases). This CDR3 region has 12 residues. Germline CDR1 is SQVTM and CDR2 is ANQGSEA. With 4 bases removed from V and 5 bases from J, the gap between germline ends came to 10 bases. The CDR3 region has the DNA TGCAGCGTTGGCAGGGGGGTAGATACGCAGTATTTT. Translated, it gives CSVGRGVDTQYF.

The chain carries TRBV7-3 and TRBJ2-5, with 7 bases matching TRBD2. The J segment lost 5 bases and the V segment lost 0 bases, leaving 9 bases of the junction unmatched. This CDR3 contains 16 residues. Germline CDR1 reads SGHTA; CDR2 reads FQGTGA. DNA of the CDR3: TGTGCCAGCAGCTTAACGGCTCAGGGAGGGAGTGAGACCCAGTACTTC. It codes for CASSLTAQGGSETQYF.

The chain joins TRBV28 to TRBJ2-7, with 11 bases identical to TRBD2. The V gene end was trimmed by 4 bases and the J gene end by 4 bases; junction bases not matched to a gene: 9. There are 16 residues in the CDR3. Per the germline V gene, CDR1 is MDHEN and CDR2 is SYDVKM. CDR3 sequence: CASSSLGLAVLYEQYF. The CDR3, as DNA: TGTGCCAGCAGTTCGTTGGGACTAGCGGTACTTTACGAGCAGTACTTC.

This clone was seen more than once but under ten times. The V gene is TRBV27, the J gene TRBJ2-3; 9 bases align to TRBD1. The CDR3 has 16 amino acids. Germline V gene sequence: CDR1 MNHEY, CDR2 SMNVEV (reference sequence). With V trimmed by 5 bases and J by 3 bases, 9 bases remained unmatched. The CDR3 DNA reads TGTGCCAGCAGTCTCCCCGGGACAGGGCCGACAGATACGCAGTATTTT. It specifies CASSLPGTGPTDTQYF.

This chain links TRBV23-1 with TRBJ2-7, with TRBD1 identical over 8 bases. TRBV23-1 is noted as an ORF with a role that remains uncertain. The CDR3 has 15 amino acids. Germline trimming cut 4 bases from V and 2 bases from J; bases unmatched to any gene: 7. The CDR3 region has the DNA TGCGCCAGCAGTCCACTGGACAGGGCAGCCTACGAGCAGTACTTC. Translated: CASSPLDRAAYEQYF.

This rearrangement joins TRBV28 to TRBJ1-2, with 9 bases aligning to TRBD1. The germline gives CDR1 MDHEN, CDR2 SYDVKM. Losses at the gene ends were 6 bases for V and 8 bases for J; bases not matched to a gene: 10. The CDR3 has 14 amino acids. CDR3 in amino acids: CASRTPGQGVGYTF. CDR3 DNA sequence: TGTGCCAGCAGAACACCGGGACAGGGTGTGGGCTACACCTTC.

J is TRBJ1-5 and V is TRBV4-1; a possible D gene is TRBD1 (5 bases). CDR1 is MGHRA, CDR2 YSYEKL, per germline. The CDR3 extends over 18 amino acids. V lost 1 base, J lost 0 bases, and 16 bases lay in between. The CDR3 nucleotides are TGCGCCAGCAGCCAAGGGAGGGAGACAGTATATAGCAATCAGCCCCAGCATTTT. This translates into CASSQGRETVYSNQPQHF.

CDR3 in amino acids: CASSQGYRGSPSGANVLTF. CDR3 DNA sequence: TGCGCCAGCAGCCAAGGCTACAGGGGGTCCCCCTCTGGGGCCAACGTCCTGACTTTC. The chain combines TRBV4-3 with TRBJ2-6; 8 bases are a match to TRBD1. The CDR3 runs 19 residues. Germline CDR1 is LGHNA and CDR2 is YSLEER. Unmatched junction bases numbered 8, after V lost 1 base and J lost 0 bases.

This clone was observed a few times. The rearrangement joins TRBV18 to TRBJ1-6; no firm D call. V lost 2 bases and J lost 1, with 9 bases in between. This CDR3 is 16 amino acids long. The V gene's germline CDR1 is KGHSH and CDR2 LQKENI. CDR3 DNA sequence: TGTGCCAGCTCACCAAGCTCGGGGTCCTATAATTCACCCCTCCACTTT. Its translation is CASSPSSGSYNSPLHF. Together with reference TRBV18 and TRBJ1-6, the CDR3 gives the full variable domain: NAGVMQNPRHLVRRRGQEARLRCSPMKGHSHVYWYRQLPEEGLKFMVYLQKENIIDESGMPKERFSAEFPKEGPSILRIQQVVRGDSAAYFCASSPSSGSYNSPLHFGNGTRLTVT.

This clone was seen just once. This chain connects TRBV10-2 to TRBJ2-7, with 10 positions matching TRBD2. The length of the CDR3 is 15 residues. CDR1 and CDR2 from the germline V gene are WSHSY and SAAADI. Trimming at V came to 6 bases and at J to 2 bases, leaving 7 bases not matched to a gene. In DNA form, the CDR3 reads TGCGCCAGCAGCCCCGGGACTAGCGTGGCCTACGAGCAGTACTTC. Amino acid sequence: CASSPGTSVAYEQYF.

CDR3 loop: CASSPREVSEQYF. CDR3 nucleotides: TGTGCCAGCAGTCCCCGCGAGGTTTCCGAGCAGTACTTC. The rearrangement uses TRBV25-1 and TRBJ2-7; D gene unclear. Looked up from germline, CDR1 is MGHDK and CDR2 is SYGVNS. The CDR3 has 13 amino acids. Trimming took 5 bases from V and 6 from J, leaving 14 bases between them.

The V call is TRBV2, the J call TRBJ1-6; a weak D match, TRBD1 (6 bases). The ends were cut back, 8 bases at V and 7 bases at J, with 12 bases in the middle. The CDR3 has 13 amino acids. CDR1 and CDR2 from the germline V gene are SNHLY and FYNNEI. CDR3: CASLRTENSPLHF. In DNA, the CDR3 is TGTGCCAGCTTGAGGACAGAAAATTCACCCCTCCACTTT.

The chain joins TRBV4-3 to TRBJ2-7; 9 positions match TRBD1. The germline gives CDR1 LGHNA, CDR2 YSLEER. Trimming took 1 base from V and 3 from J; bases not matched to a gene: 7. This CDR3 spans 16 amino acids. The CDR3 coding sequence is TGCGCCAGCAGCCAAGCGGCCGGACAGGGGTTCTACGAGCAGTACTTC. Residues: CASSQAAGQGFYEQYF.

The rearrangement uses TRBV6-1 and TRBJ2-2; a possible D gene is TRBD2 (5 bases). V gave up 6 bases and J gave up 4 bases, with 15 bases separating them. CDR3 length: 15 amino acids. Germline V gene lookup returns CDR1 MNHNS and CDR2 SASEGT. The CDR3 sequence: CASSMAAGGTGELFF. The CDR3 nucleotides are TGTGCCAGCAGCATGGCGGCAGGAGGCACCGGGGAGCTGTTTTTT.

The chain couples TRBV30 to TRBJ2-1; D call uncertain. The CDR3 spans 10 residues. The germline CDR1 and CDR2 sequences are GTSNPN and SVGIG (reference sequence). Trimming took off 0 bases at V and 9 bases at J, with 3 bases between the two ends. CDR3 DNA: TGTGCCTGGAGTGTGGCTGAGCAGTTCTTC. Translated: CAWSVAEQFF.